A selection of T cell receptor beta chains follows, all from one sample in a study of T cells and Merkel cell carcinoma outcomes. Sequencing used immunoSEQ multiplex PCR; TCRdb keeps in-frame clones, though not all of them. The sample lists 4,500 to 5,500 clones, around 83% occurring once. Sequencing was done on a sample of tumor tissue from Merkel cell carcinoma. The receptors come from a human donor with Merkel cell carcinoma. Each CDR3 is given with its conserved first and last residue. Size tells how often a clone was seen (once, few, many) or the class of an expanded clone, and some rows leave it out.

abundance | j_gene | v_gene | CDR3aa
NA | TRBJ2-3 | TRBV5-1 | CASSQRQGPPDTQYF
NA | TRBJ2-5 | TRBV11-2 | CASSFKTGREWETQYF
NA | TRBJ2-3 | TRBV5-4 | CASSLGGGRTDTQYF
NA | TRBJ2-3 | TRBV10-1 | CASSGQPNTDTQYF
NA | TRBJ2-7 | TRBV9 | CASSPGGDGLEQYF
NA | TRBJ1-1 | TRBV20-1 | CSARDSPEAFF
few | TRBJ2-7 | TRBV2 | CASHLAGGSDEQYF
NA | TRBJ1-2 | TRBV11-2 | CASSSPGQGVYGYTF
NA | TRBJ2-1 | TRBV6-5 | CASTPLAGDNEQFF
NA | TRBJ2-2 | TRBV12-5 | CASGFLAGDTGELFF
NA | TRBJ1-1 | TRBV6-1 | CASSETGFRNTEAFF
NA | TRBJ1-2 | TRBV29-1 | CSVEDREDGYTF
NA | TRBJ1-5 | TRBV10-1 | CASSEVGNQPQHF
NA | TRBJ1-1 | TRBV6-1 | CASSEVVGQEAFF
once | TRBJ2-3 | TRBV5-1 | CASSSDGTATDTQYF
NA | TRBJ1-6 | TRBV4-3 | CASSQNRYNSPLHF
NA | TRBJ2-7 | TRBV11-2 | CASSSGHAVEQYF
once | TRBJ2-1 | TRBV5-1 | CASSPGLAGVGWNEQFF
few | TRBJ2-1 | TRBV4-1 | CASSQGQGKNEQFF
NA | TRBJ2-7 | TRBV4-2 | CASRRELDAYEQYF
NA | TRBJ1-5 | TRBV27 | CASSLRSPRQGSNQPQHF
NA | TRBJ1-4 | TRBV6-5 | CASSPGQSGLQKLFF
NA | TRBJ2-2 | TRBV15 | CATSRGPQNTGELFF
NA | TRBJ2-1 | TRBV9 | CASSVAGTSGSSYNEQFF